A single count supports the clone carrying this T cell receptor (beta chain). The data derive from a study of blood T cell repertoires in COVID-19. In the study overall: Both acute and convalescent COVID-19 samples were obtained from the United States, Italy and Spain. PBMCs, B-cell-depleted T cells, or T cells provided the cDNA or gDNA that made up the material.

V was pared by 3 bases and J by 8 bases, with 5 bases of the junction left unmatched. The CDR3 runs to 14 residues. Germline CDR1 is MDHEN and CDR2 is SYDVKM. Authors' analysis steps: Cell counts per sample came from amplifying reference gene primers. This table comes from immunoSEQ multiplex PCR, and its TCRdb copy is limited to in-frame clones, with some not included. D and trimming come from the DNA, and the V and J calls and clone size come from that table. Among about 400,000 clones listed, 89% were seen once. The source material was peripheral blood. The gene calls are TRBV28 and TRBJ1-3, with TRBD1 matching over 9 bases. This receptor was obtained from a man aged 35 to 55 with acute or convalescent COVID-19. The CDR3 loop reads CASSFGTGLYTIYF. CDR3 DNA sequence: TGTGCCAGCAGTTTTGGGACAGGGCTCTACACCATATATTTT.